One and the same sample provided the 21 T cell receptor beta chains below, sequenced in a study of graft-versus-host responses after intestinal transplantation. Method: immunoSEQ multiplex PCR; TCRdb's copy keeps in-frame clones and lacks some. The sample holds tens of thousands of clones, about 90% seen once. The starting material was PBMCs, obtained around 320 days after intestinal transplant. The receptors derive from a human patient who received an intestinal transplant, so some T cells may come from the graft donor.

The gene calls are TRBV18 and TRBJ2-5; 9 nucleotides match TRBD1. The V and J ends lost 1 base and 5 bases, in that order; junction bases with no gene match: 8. Germline V CDR1 and CDR2: KGHSH, LQKENI. This CDR3 is built from 16 residues. CDR3 amino acids: CASSPLKQGANETQYF. CDR3 nucleotides: TGTGCCAGCTCACCACTTAAACAGGGGGCAAATGAGACCCAGTACTTC.

This chain joins TRBV6-6 and TRBJ1-4, with no clear D. Trimming pared 8 bases from V and 0 bases from J, leaving 7 bases between. The CDR3 has 13 amino acids. Germline V CDR1 and CDR2: MNHNY, SVGAGI (reference sequence). CDR3 residues: CASRGPTNEKLFF. DNA for the CDR3: TGTGCCAGCCGAGGGCCAACTAATGAAAAACTGTTTTTT.

The CDR3 loop reads CASSMGLAGAAGELFF. CDR3 DNA: TGTGCCAGCAGCATGGGACTAGCGGGAGCAGCCGGGGAGCTGTTTTTT. V gene TRBV7-9 combines with J gene TRBJ2-2; 14 bases align to TRBD2. Germline values: CDR1 SEHNR, CDR2 FQNEAQ (reference sequence). The J segment lost 6 bases and the V segment lost 5 bases, leaving 5 bases of the junction unmatched. The CDR3 spans 16 residues.

The chain couples TRBV23-1 to TRBJ1-3; D is undetermined. TRBV23-1 is an open reading frame, and its role is uncertain. The length of the CDR3 is 15 residues. V was clipped by 4 bases and J by 2 bases, with 12 bases between them. The CDR3 DNA reads as TGCGCCAGCAGTCGAATAGTTTTAACTGGAAACACCATATATTTT. The encoded protein is CASSRIVLTGNTIYF.

The genes are TRBV10-1 and TRBJ2-1, with a weak D call TRBD1 (5 bases). The CDR3 length is 15 residues. The germline V gene encodes CDR1 WNHNN and CDR2 SYGVQD (reference sequence). V was clipped by 5 bases and J by 2 bases, with 13 bases between them. As DNA, the CDR3 is TGCGCCAGCAGTATCCAGGGTGAAACCTACAATGAGCAGTTCTTC. Its protein product is CASSIQGETYNEQFF.

The V call is TRBV5-1, the J call TRBJ2-1, with D perhaps TRBD2 (5 bases). V was trimmed by 1 base and J by 9 bases, leaving 26 bases between them. Germline values: CDR1 SGHRS, CDR2 YFSETQ. This CDR3 is 18 amino acids long. The CDR3 sequence: CASSLSPRWLALKGEQFF. For the CDR3, the DNA is TGCGCCAGCAGCTTGAGCCCGCGGTGGCTAGCCCTCAAGGGTGAGCAGTTCTTC.

The V gene is TRBV4-1, the J gene TRBJ2-1; the D gene is possibly TRBD2 (5 bases). The CDR3 covers 11 residues. V was cut by 7 bases and J by 7 bases, with 8 bases left in between. Germline-derived CDR1 and CDR2 are MGHRA and YSYEKL. CDR3 DNA sequence: TGCGCCAGCAAGCGGAGGAATGAGCAGTTCTTC. Encoded protein: CASKRRNEQFF.

The chain links TRBV7-9 to TRBJ2-7, with D possibly matching TRBD2 (5 bases). The V gene lost 5 bases and the J gene lost 5 bases, with 16 bases spanning the gap. Germline assignment: CDR1 SEHNR and CDR2 FQNEAQ (reference sequence). This CDR3 contains 14 residues. The CDR3 nucleotides are TGTGCCAGCAGCCTGACTATCGGGGTAAACGAGCAGTACTTC. Its translation is CASSLTIGVNEQYF.

V is TRBV10-1 and J is TRBJ1-1; D uncertain. Per the germline V gene, CDR1 is WNHNN and CDR2 is SYGVQD (reference sequence). There are 14 residues in the CDR3. Trimming cost V 6 bases and J 3 bases, with 14 bases left between them. CDR3 in amino acids: CASRAGEADTEAFF. In nucleotides, the CDR3 is TGCGCCAGCAGGGCGGGCGAGGCGGACACTGAAGCTTTCTTT.

The rearrangement links TRBV2 to TRBJ2-1; tentative D call: TRBD2 (5 bases). The germline CDR1 and CDR2 sequences are SNHLY and FYNNEI. V dropped 5 bases and J dropped 5 bases, with 10 bases sitting between them. The CDR3 covers 13 residues. Written as DNA, the CDR3 is TGTGCCAGCAGTCGGGGTATGGACAATGAGCAGTTCTTC. It codes for CASSRGMDNEQFF.

The V and J genes are TRBV6-5 and TRBJ1-1; D is perhaps TRBD1 (6 bases). The length of the CDR3 is 14 residues. Trimming pared 6 bases from V and 3 bases from J, leaving 14 bases between. Germline CDR1 and CDR2: MNHEY and SVGAGI. The CDR3 DNA is TGTGCCAGCAGACAGGGCCGGGGGTACACTGAAGCTTTCTTT. It encodes CASRQGRGYTEAFF.

The V call is TRBV19, the J call TRBJ1-1, with D possibly matching TRBD1 (5 bases). The germline CDR1 and CDR2 sequences are LNHDA and SQIVND (reference sequence). The CDR3 is made up of 13 amino acids. Trimming took 2 bases from V and 5 from J, leaving 9 bases between them. In DNA form, the CDR3 reads TGTGCCAGTAGTATATGGGGCGGGACTGAAGCTTTCTTT. This gives the protein CASSIWGGTEAFF.

This chain links TRBV28 with TRBJ2-7; D uncertain. Looked up from germline, CDR1 is MDHEN and CDR2 is SYDVKM. V was trimmed by 5 bases and J by 0 bases, leaving 17 bases between them. This CDR3 comprises 16 residues. For the CDR3, the DNA is TGTGCCAGCAGTCCTACCCCGCCCCAGAGCTCCTACGAGCAGTACTTC. As protein: CASSPTPPQSSYEQYF.

J is TRBJ1-1 and V is TRBV11-2, with a tentative D call TRBD1 (5 bases). CDR1 is SGHAT and CDR2 is FQNNGV in the germline V gene. This CDR3 spans 16 amino acids. V dropped 4 bases and J dropped 2 bases, with 17 bases sitting between them. The CDR3 DNA reads TGTGCCAGCAGCTCTGGCCTAGGGACCCCAAACACTGAAGCTTTCTTT. This gives the protein CASSSGLGTPNTEAFF.

The chain combines TRBV5-6 with TRBJ2-1; D gene unclear. The CDR3 is made up of 15 amino acids. Germline-derived CDR1 and CDR2 are SGHDT and YYEEEE. The ends were cut back, 4 bases at V and 1 base at J, with 12 bases in the middle. CDR3 DNA sequence: TGTGCCAGCAGCCCGTTAGAGGATTCCTACAATGAGCAGTTCTTC. Amino acid sequence: CASSPLEDSYNEQFF.

The CDR3: CASRLGPGLYEQYF. In nucleotides, the CDR3 is TGCGCCAGCAGGTTAGGGCCGGGGTTGTACGAGCAGTACTTC. The chain has TRBV5-1 and TRBJ2-7; D is perhaps TRBD2 (5 bases). Trimming pared 5 bases from V and 4 bases from J, leaving 16 bases between. The CDR3 sequence is 14 residues long. In germline, CDR1 is SGHRS, CDR2 YFSETQ.

The chain joins TRBV5-1 to TRBJ2-1; TRBD2 aligns across 14 bases. The CDR3 is 13 amino acids. The V and J ends lost 4 bases and 10 bases, in that order; junction bases with no gene match: 1. Germline V gene lookup returns CDR1 SGHRS and CDR2 YFSETQ. This CDR3 reads CASSRTSGREQFF. For the CDR3, the DNA is TGCGCCAGCAGCCGGACTAGCGGGAGGGAGCAGTTCTTC.

The V call is TRBV4-1, the J call TRBJ2-5; 11 positions match TRBD2. Germline assignment: CDR1 MGHRA and CDR2 YSYEKL. Germline trimming cut 0 bases from V and 11 bases from J; bases unmatched to any gene: 17. This CDR3 is built from 18 residues. The CDR3 is CASSQDEERRLAGGGQYF. As DNA, the CDR3 is TGCGCCAGCAGCCAAGACGAGGAACGGCGTCTAGCGGGAGGCGGTCAGTACTTC.

The table lists this clone with a few counts. The chain combines TRBV7-6 with TRBJ1-3; no clear D gene. This CDR3 has 15 residues. Germline V gene data show CDR1 as SGHVS and CDR2 as FNYEAQ. V dropped 2 bases and J dropped 0 bases, with 8 bases sitting between them. The DNA for the CDR3 is TGTGCCAGCAGCTTAAGTACTTTCTCTGGAAACACCATATATTTT. Amino acid sequence: CASSLSTFSGNTIYF.

The J gene is TRBJ1-1, the V gene TRBV6-9; D is undetermined. With 5 bases removed from V and 6 bases from J, the gap between germline ends came to 10 bases. The CDR3 spans 12 residues. The germline V gene has CDR1 MNHGY and CDR2 SVAAGI. The CDR3 sequence is CASSPTRPEAFF. The CDR3 DNA sequence: TGTGCCAGCAGTCCGACACGGCCTGAAGCTTTCTTT.

The rearrangement joins TRBV6-1 to TRBJ2-7, with D possibly being TRBD2 (6 bases). This CDR3 has 13 residues. V shed 7 bases and J shed 6 bases, with 16 bases lying between them. Per the germline V gene, CDR1 is MNHNS and CDR2 is SASEGT. CDR3 in DNA: TGTGCCAGCACGGAGGGGACCCCCCCCGAGCAGTACTTC. Translating it yields CASTEGTPPEQYF.